Following are 26 T cell receptor beta chains from one sample sequenced in a study of OX40 agonist ivuxolimab in advanced cancers. Clones were sequenced by immunoSEQ multiplex PCR, and TCRdb holds only the in-frame ones, with some missing. The sample lists more than 75,000 clones; approximately 83% were seen once. The input for sequencing was CD4+ or CD8+ T cells sorted from blood, taken in a trial of the OX40 agonist ivuxolimab. These receptors were taken from an adult with an advanced solid tumor such as melanoma, head and neck, liver or kidney cancer.

V gene TRBV19 combines with J gene TRBJ1-5; D perhaps matches TRBD1 (6 bases). V was cut by 3 bases and J by 9 bases, with 9 bases left in between. Germline V CDR1 and CDR2: LNHDA, SQIVND (reference sequence). The CDR3 length is 12 residues. CDR3 DNA sequence: TGTGCCAGTAGTATCAGGGGTCGGCCCCAGCATTTT. It encodes CASSIRGRPQHF.

V is TRBV6-5 and J is TRBJ2-7, with 10 bases matching TRBD2. Trimming took 6 bases from V and 2 from J; bases not matched to a gene: 4. The length of the CDR3 is 14 residues. Germline V CDR1 and CDR2: MNHEY, SVGAGI. The CDR3 is CASSPLAGAYEQYF. CDR3 nucleotide sequence: TGTGCCAGCAGCCCCCTAGCGGGGGCCTACGAGCAGTACTTC.

This rearrangement joins TRBV6-5 to TRBJ2-3, with a tentative D call TRBD1 (6 bases). This CDR3 comprises 16 residues. Trimming stripped 2 bases from V and 3 bases from J, with 15 bases between. Germline V gives CDR1 MNHEY, CDR2 SVGAGI. CDR3 nucleotide sequence: TGTGCCAGCAGTTACGTCCAGGGGAGTGTGACAGATACGCAGTATTTT. Translation gives CASSYVQGSVTDTQYF.

The chain is built from TRBV15 and TRBJ2-3, with D perhaps matching TRBD1 or TRBD2 (5 bases each). This CDR3 has 19 amino acids. Deletions cut 0 bases from V and 0 bases from J, with 19 bases between. Per germline, CDR1 LNHNV and CDR2 YYDKDF (reference sequence). The CDR3 here is CATSRDRVRGGASTDTQYF. The CDR3 coding sequence is TGTGCCACCAGCAGAGATCGTGTCCGGGGCGGAGCTAGCACAGATACGCAGTATTTT.

The rearrangement uses TRBV9 and TRBJ2-5; no reliable D call. The DNA end is more similar to TRBJ2-7, so the J call may be wrong. CDR3 length equals 13 residues. Germline V CDR1 and CDR2: SGDLS, YYNGEE. CDR3 in amino acids: CASSSDPGHEQYF. CDR3 nucleotides: TGTGCCAGCAGCTCCGACCCGGGCCACGAGCAGTACTTC.

The chain combines TRBV11-2 with TRBJ2-3; 11 nucleotides line up with TRBD2. The J segment lost 7 bases and the V segment lost 4 bases, leaving 7 bases of the junction unmatched. The CDR3 totals 15 residues. Germline values: CDR1 SGHAT, CDR2 FQNNGV. The chain's CDR3 is CASSSLAGGTNTQYF. CDR3 nucleotide sequence: TGTGCCAGCAGCTCGCTAGCGGGAGGAACAAATACGCAGTATTTT.

The chain employs TRBV28 and TRBJ2-2, with D maybe TRBD1 (5 bases). V gave up 8 bases and J gave up 1 base, with 8 bases separating them. The CDR3 consists of 13 residues. Germline CDR1 is MDHEN and CDR2 is SYDVKM. CDR3 protein: CASEQENTGELFF. The CDR3 DNA reads as TGTGCCAGCGAACAGGAGAACACCGGGGAGCTGTTTTTT. Variable domain in full (rest from reference TRBV28 and TRBJ2-2): DVKVTQSSRYLVKRTGEKVFLECVQDMDHENMFWYRQDPGLGLRLIYFSYDVKMKEKGDIPEGYSVSREKKERFSLILESASTNQTSMYLCASEQENTGELFFGEGSRLTVL.

This clone occurred a few times. The chain links TRBV19 to TRBJ2-3, with 7 bases lining up with TRBD1. The J segment lost 5 bases and the V segment lost 3 bases, leaving 8 bases of the junction unmatched. Germline V gene sequence: CDR1 LNHDA, CDR2 SQIVND (reference sequence). This CDR3 spans 15 amino acids. Here the CDR3 reads CASSIGAQGRDTQYF. In DNA form, the CDR3 reads TGTGCCAGTAGTATTGGGGCACAGGGGAGAGATACGCAGTATTTT.

The V and J genes are TRBV4-3 and TRBJ1-5, with D possibly being TRBD1 (6 bases). Trimming took off 0 bases at V and 1 base at J, with 10 bases between the two ends. Per the germline V gene, CDR1 is LGHNA and CDR2 is YSLEER. The CDR3 sequence is 16 residues long. The CDR3 bases are TGCGCCAGCAGCCAAGATCACAGGGTCAGCAATCAGCCCCAGCATTTT. Translating it yields CASSQDHRVSNQPQHF.

J is TRBJ1-3 and V is TRBV10-3; 7 nucleotides align to TRBD1. The CDR3 consists of 14 residues. With V trimmed by 4 bases and J by 4 bases, 4 bases remained unmatched. Per germline, CDR1 ENHRY and CDR2 SYGVKD. CDR3 loop: CAISGGTDGNTIYF. For the CDR3, the DNA is TGTGCCATCAGTGGGGGGACAGACGGAAACACCATATATTTT.

The chain has TRBV6-6 and TRBJ1-2, with D maybe TRBD1 (5 bases). The CDR3 loop spans 13 amino acids. The germline gives CDR1 MNHNY, CDR2 SVGAGI (reference sequence). V was clipped by 6 bases and J by 8 bases, with 16 bases between them. The CDR3 DNA reads TGTGCCAGCAGATACCAGGGCATGGGGGGCTACACCTTC. Translated, it gives CASRYQGMGGYTF.

In DNA form, the CDR3 reads TGCGCCAGCAGCTGGGACAGTTACACGTACGAGCAGTACTTC. As protein: CASSWDSYTYEQYF. The genes are TRBV5-1 and TRBJ2-7, with 7 bases identical to TRBD1. Trimming cost V 3 bases and J 4 bases; bases outside gene matches: 7. This CDR3 spans 14 amino acids. Germline assignment: CDR1 SGHRS and CDR2 YFSETQ.

The chain uses TRBV1 and TRBJ2-1; the table's TRBD2 call for D was not verified on the DNA. TRBV1 represents a pseudogene. The CDR3 extends over 15 amino acids. The CDR3 nucleotides read TGCACCAGCAGCCAAGGGCGGGAAGATTACAATGAGCAGTTCTTC. Its protein is CTSSQGREDYNEQFF.

The chain carries TRBV6-5 and TRBJ2-7; 8 nucleotides line up with TRBD2. In germline, CDR1 is MNHEY, CDR2 SVGAGI. The J segment lost 3 bases and the V segment lost 8 bases, leaving 9 bases of the junction unmatched. The CDR3 totals 14 residues. The CDR3 region has the DNA TGTGCCAGCCAACGGGGGGGGGATAGCTACGAGCAGTACTTC. This sequence encodes CASQRGGDSYEQYF.

V is TRBV12-5 and J is TRBJ2-5; 9 bases map to TRBD1. Germline assignment: CDR1 LGHNT and CDR2 FRNRAP. The CDR3 totals 14 residues. V shed 7 bases and J 4 bases; nucleotides not matched to a gene: 7. The CDR3 nucleotides read TGTGCTAGTGCCCTGGGACAGGGAGTAGAGACCCAGTACTTC. Amino acid sequence: CASALGQGVETQYF.

The chain carries TRBV5-1 and TRBJ2-7; TRBD1 might be the D (6 bases). The closer fit of TRBJ2-1 to the DNA end suggests the J call may be wrong. Per the germline V gene, CDR1 is SGHRS and CDR2 is YFSETQ. This CDR3 contains 14 residues. CDR3 in DNA: TGCGCCAGCACCTCCCCTGACTCAGGGGATGAGCAGTTCTTC. Encoded protein: CASTSPDSGDEQFF.

The V gene is TRBV6-1, the J gene TRBJ2-1, with D tentatively TRBD2 (6 bases). Trimming stripped 4 bases from V and 3 bases from J, with 13 bases between. The CDR3 spans 15 residues. Germline V gene lookup returns CDR1 MNHNS and CDR2 SASEGT. Here the CDR3 DNA reads TGTGCCAGCAGTGTGGAGGGAGGTAACTACAATGAGCAGTTCTTC. Translated: CASSVEGGNYNEQFF.

This chain uses TRBV19 with TRBJ1-1; D possibly corresponds to TRBD1 (5 bases). This CDR3 contains 14 residues. Germline CDR1 LNHDA, CDR2 SQIVND (reference sequence). Trimming shortened V by 3 bases and J by 3 bases, and 11 bases separated the two germline ends. CDR3 sequence reads: CASSIDSFHTEAFF. CDR3 nucleotide sequence: TGTGCCAGTAGTATCGACAGTTTTCACACTGAAGCTTTCTTT.

The V call is TRBV4-1, the J call TRBJ2-7; 7 bases are shared with TRBD2. CDR1 MGHRA and CDR2 YSYEKL come from the germline V gene. The CDR3 sequence is 16 residues long. V lost 1 base, J lost 1 base, and 7 bases stayed unmatched. This CDR3 is CASSQGGGTGSYEQYF. The CDR3 nucleotides are TGCGCCAGCAGCCAAGGGGGAGGGACGGGGTCCTACGAGCAGTACTTC.

This clone showed up just once. The rearrangement links TRBV2 to TRBJ2-3; 12 bases agree with TRBD2. Germline V gene sequence: CDR1 SNHLY, CDR2 FYNNEI. The CDR3 sequence is 18 residues long. Losses at the gene ends were 6 bases for V and 2 bases for J; bases not matched to a gene: 12. This CDR3 is CASRRLAGDSPPTDTQYF. The DNA for the CDR3 is TGTGCCAGCAGACGACTAGCGGGGGATAGTCCGCCCACAGATACGCAGTATTTT.

CDR3 region: CASSPRLAGLGNEQFF. The CDR3 DNA reads as TGTGCCAGCTCACCGAGGCTAGCGGGACTTGGGAATGAGCAGTTCTTC. The V call is TRBV18, the J call TRBJ2-1, with TRBD2 matching over 9 bases. After removal of 3 bases from V and 7 bases from J, the junction contained 10 bases not matched to a gene. This CDR3 has 16 amino acids. The germline CDR1 and CDR2 sequences are KGHSH and LQKENI.

This clone came up once. The chain links TRBV10-3 to TRBJ1-2; D is undetermined. From germline, CDR1 is ENHRY and CDR2 SYGVKD. The CDR3 is 16 amino acids. V lost 3 bases and J lost 0, with 14 bases in between. CDR3 sequence reads: CAISDSARRANYGYTF. CDR3 DNA sequence: TGTGCCATCAGTGATTCGGCACGTCGAGCTAACTATGGCTACACCTTC.

The chain employs TRBV6-5 and TRBJ1-1; D not certain. This CDR3 region has 11 residues. V was cut by 4 bases and J by 11 bases, with 11 bases left in between. Germline CDR1 reads MNHEY; CDR2 reads SVGAGI. CDR3 loop: CASSFGLMAFF. The DNA for the CDR3 is TGTGCCAGCAGTTTTGGGCTAATGGCTTTCTTT.

The chain recombines TRBV12-5 with TRBJ2-2, with D perhaps matching TRBD1 or TRBD2 (5 bases each). There are 16 residues in the CDR3. Germline values: CDR1 LGHNT, CDR2 FRNRAP. The V end was cut by 3 bases, the J end by 7 bases, with 18 bases between. Here the CDR3 reads CASGLGVGEKDGELFF. CDR3 sequence (DNA): TGTGCTAGTGGTTTAGGAGTAGGGGAGAAGGACGGGGAGCTGTTTTTT.

The genes are TRBV14 and TRBJ2-1; a possible D gene is TRBD2 (5 bases). The ends were cut back, 4 bases at V and 3 bases at J, with 10 bases in the middle. This CDR3 comprises 14 residues. Germline V gives CDR1 SGHDN, CDR2 FVKESK. This CDR3 reads CASSPHSGYNEQFF. DNA for the CDR3: TGTGCCAGCAGCCCCCACAGCGGCTACAATGAGCAGTTCTTC.

CDR3 in amino acids: CASSSGVSYGYTF. The CDR3 DNA is TGTGCCAGCAGCTCGGGGGTATCCTATGGCTACACCTTC. The chain is built from TRBV7-2 and TRBJ1-2; TRBD1 is a possible D gene (5 bases). Trimming shortened V by 4 bases and J by 4 bases, and 10 bases separated the two germline ends. From germline, CDR1 is SGHTA and CDR2 FQGNSA. This CDR3 is 13 amino acids long. Complete variable domain (other parts from reference TRBV7-2 and TRBJ1-2): GAGVSQSPSNKVTEKGKDVELRCDPISGHTALYWYRQSLGQGLEFLIYFQGNSAPDKSGLPSDRFSAERTGGSVSTLTIQRTQQEDSAVYLCASSSGVSYGYTFGSGTRLTVV.